This TCR beta chain was recorded in a study of cytotoxic CD8 clonotypes in ibrutinib-treated CLL. Background on the study: Response samples were drawn at a median of about eleven months of treatment, range 6 to 36.

Sequencing sought depths of 1 in 200,000 to 1 in 1 million T cells. Sequencing was performed with immunoSEQ multiplex PCR; in TCRdb, only in-frame clones are kept and a portion is missing. The table records some 150,000 clones, about four fifths of them present only once. Germline V gene data show CDR1 as SGHRS and CDR2 as YFSETQ. V lost 7 bases to trimming and J lost 6 bases, with 18 bases between them. The CDR3 runs to 14 residues. This receptor was identified in a human donor with chronic lymphocytic leukemia. Specimen: PBMCs, collected after 12 months of ibrutinib treatment. The V and J genes are TRBV5-1 and TRBJ2-3; D may match TRBD1 or TRBD2 (5 bases each). The CDR3 sequence is CASCRDGRVDTQYF. For the CDR3, the DNA is TGCGCCAGCTGCCGGGACGGAAGGGTCGATACGCAGTATTTT.